This T cell receptor beta chain is from a study of T cell responses to AZD1222 COVID-19 vaccine (dated by TCRdb to the early 2020s). At the level of the whole study: AZD1222 recipients with second doses at about 4 weeks or about 12 weeks were pooled, because spike-specific TCR depth and breadth did not differ between schedules. A total of 230 to 250 trial participants underwent TCR sequencing, of whom roughly 210 had received two doses of AZD1222 and some 26 had received two doses of the MenACWY control vaccine. Trial participants were enrolled by age into 18-55, 56-69 and 70-plus year subgroups, with 148, 28 and 57 TCR-sequenced participants respectively. Findings and caveats that apply to the study as a whole: Conclusions about previously exposed vaccinees are limited because only six or seven AZD1222 recipients were SARS-CoV-2 seropositive at baseline. Because no samples from the day 14 peak response were available, repertoires could be characterized only after the peak T cell response. Vaccine-associated CD4 TCRs spanned the whole spike protein, with dominant responses in regions 160-218 and 743-854. The 56-69-year group was small, and its depth increase did not reach significance, likely because of low power. Spike-specific TCR breadth and depth rose significantly after two AZD1222 doses compared with day 0 and with MenACWY recipients. Reportedly, almost half of the unique spike-specific TCRs recognized epitopes lying outside the regions that are mutated in the B.1.351 and B.1.1.7 variants. Most participants were white British and females outnumbered males, and the authors suggested that clonal diversity may have been underestimated.

On this clone itself: It lacks a known antigen. Per-nucleotide qualities are absent, and no much larger clonotype sits a single base away.

Inclusive of the bounding cysteine and phenylalanine, the CDR3 is 15 residues long. Of all the DNA, just the CDR3 is kept, 45 bases in frame from base 1. From a lookup of the germline V gene (reference sequence), CDR1 and CDR2 are LGHDT and YNNKEL. A distance of 14 bases separates the germline ends of V and J, which lose 0 bases and 9 bases respectively. The time point label on this specimen signifies: baseline before first vaccination. Samples from vaccinated people were obtained from the UK trials COV001 and COV002, which included a single-blind randomized controlled phase 2/3 trial of AZD1222 (ChAdOx1 nCoV-19) in healthy adults. For TCRbeta chain sequencing, PBMC samples were collected from trial participants at day 0 and at day 28 after the second dose. The CDR3 regions of human TCRbeta chains were analyzed by immunosequencing. The original pipeline was this. TCRs in the repertoires were compared against a reference library of SARS-CoV-2-specific TCRs that had been generated with the MIRA antigen-specificity platform. Breadth was defined as the fraction of unique TCRs that were SARS-CoV-2-associated. Depth was defined as the fraction of total T cells that were SARS-CoV-2-associated. Using the MIRA data, each spike-specific TCR was mapped to the spike region that the TCR reacts to and placed in a CD4 or CD8 class. Log10-transformed breadth and depth values were compared by one-way ANOVA with Sidak's multiple comparisons tests. The table comes from immuneACCESS by way of TCRdb, which keeps in-frame sequences with V and J called. Part of the clones is missing from these tables; in studies checked, under half for an unresolved V gene and the rest for unknown reasons. Clonal size and the V and J genes are those of that table, whereas D and trimming came from the DNA. The sample table lists roughly 40,000 clones, around 80% of them with a count of one. The ten largest clones take up around 3.6% of the sample.

The material was peripheral blood, obtained on day 0 of AZD1222 vaccination. The rearrangement joined TRBV3-1 (or the pseudogene TRBV3-2) to TRBJ2-2, with TRBD2 as a weak D call on 5 bases. The sequence was collected from an adult in good health. The nucleotide sequence reads as follows: TGTGCCAGCAGCCAAGAGATTACCAGCGGCCGGGAGCTGTTTTTT. This encodes CASSQEITSGRELFF.